In this sample, the clone carrying this T cell receptor (beta chain) turned up a few times. The antigen is not known. The protocol was immunoSEQ multiplex PCR, while the TCRdb copy is restricted to in-frame clones and leaves out a portion. The sample yields some 14,000 clones, 77% seen once. Cycle 7 day 1, cycle 4 day 1, and baseline were the timepoints at which blood was sampled. The sample originates from a study of OX40 agonist ivuxolimab in advanced cancers. At the level of the study: An anti-OX40 (CD134) antibody with agonistic activity, ivuxolimab, was administered to patients. Partial responses occurred in Three dose-escalation patients, one with hepatocellular carcinoma and two with cutaneous melanoma. Study-level results: In a subset of nonresponders, normalized T-cell clonal expansion was also low.

Here the sequenced sample was CD4+ or CD8+ T cells sorted from blood, taken in a trial of the OX40 agonist ivuxolimab. The receptor was derived from an adult with an advanced solid tumor such as melanoma, head and neck, liver or kidney cancer.

CDR3 nucleotides: TGTGCCAGCAGTTTCCTAGGTGGGCAAGAGACCCAGTACTTC. Protein: CASSFLGGQETQYF. The V gene is TRBV6-6, the J gene TRBJ2-5; no reliable D call. CDR1 is MNHNY and CDR2 is SVGAGI in the germline V gene (reference sequence). This CDR3 region has 14 residues. V was shortened by 4 bases and J by 2 bases, with 11 bases between the two germline ends.